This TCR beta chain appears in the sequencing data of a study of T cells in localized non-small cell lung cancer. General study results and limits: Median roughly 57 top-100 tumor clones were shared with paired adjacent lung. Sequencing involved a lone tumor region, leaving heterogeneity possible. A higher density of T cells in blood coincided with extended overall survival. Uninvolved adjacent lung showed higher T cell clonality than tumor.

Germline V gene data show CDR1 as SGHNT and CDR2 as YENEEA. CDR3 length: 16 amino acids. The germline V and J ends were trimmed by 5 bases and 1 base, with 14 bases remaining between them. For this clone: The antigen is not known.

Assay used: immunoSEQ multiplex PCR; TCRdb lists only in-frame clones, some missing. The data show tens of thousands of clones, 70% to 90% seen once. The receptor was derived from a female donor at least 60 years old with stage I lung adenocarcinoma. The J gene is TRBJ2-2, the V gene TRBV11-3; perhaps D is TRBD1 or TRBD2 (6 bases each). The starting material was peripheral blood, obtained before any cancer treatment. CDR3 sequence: CASSRAGQLNTGELFF. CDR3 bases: TGTGCCAGCAGCCGCGCGGGACAATTGAACACCGGGGAGCTGTTTTTT.